The sample holds one count of the clone carrying this T cell receptor (beta chain). This record belongs to a study of T cells in Graves' hyperthyroidism and ophthalmopathy. Amplification yielded TCR beta CDR3 regions, with RNA transcripts as the source. Using the HTBI primer set, a first-round RT-PCR was run on the TCR CDR3. From the multiplex PCR reads, TCRdb called clonotypes with MiXCR, one entry per CDR3 protein. Among more than 500,000 distinct CDR3 sequences, 35% to 55% were seen once, and the ten largest hold around a fifth. The germline CDR1 and CDR2 sequences are LNHDA and SQIVND (reference sequence). V lost 5 bases, J lost 3 bases, and 7 bases stayed unmatched. This CDR3 contains 14 residues.

V and J are TRBV19 and TRBJ2-7; TRBD1 aligns across 7 bases. This TCR came from an adult woman with Graves' disease, either hyperthyroidism or ophthalmopathy (not recorded which). The sample consisted of peripheral blood or thyroid tissue (not recorded which). CDR3 sequence reads: CASSSQGLHYEQYF. The CDR3 bases are TGTGCCAGTAGTTCACAGGGGCTACACTACGAGCAGTACTTC.